Listed here are 12 T cell receptor beta chains from one sample, sequenced in a study of blood T cell repertoires in COVID-19. TCRdb's table, derived via immunoSEQ multiplex PCR, lists solely in-frame clones and lacks some. The sample lists approximately 69,000 clones; about 84% were seen once. Sequences were obtained from peripheral blood. The receptors originated from an older woman with acute or convalescent COVID-19.

The V gene is TRBV10-3, the J gene TRBJ1-1; D is perhaps TRBD1 (5 bases). Germline V gene lookup returns CDR1 ENHRY and CDR2 SYGVKD. This CDR3 is 15 amino acids long. The V end was cut by 2 bases, the J end by 3 bases, with 13 bases between. CDR3 sequence: CAISERGEGDTEAFF. The CDR3 nucleotides read TGTGCCATCAGTGAGCGGGGGGAAGGAGACACTGAAGCTTTCTTT.

This clone has only a few counts. The V gene is TRBV4-1, the J gene TRBJ2-7, with 9 bases lining up with TRBD2. CDR1 is MGHRA and CDR2 is YSYEKL in the germline V gene. The CDR3 has 14 residues. With 0 bases clipped from V and 11 bases from J, the junction kept 8 bases outside the gene matches. DNA of the CDR3: TGCGCCAGCAGCCAAGAAGTGGTTAGGACTAGCGAGTACTTC. Translation: CASSQEVVRTSEYF.

The chain employs TRBV6-2 or TRBV6-3 and TRBJ1-3; D not certain. From germline, CDR1 is MNHEY and CDR2 SVGEGT. The CDR3 runs 14 residues. V was clipped by 0 bases and J by 2 bases, with 5 bases between them. The CDR3 coding sequence is TGTGCCAGCAGTTACTCCGGGGCTGGAAACACCATATATTTT. Translation: CASSYSGAGNTIYF.

This chain joins TRBV5-1 and TRBJ2-7; D is uncertain. The germline gives CDR1 SGHRS, CDR2 YFSETQ. V was pared by 1 base and J by 2 bases, with 10 bases between. The CDR3 is 14 amino acids. CDR3 DNA sequence: TGCGCCAGCAGCTTGTCGCCGGGTCCCTACGAGCAGTACTTC. It is translated as CASSLSPGPYEQYF.

The chain joins TRBV20-1 to TRBJ1-4, with D perhaps TRBD1 (6 bases). The germline CDR1 and CDR2 sequences are DFQATT and SNEGSKA (reference sequence). This CDR3 has 13 amino acids. The germline V and J ends were trimmed by 3 bases and 2 bases, with 7 bases remaining between them. As DNA, the CDR3 is TGCAGTGCTAGTCAGGGGACTAATGAAAAACTGTTTTTT. It is translated as CSASQGTNEKLFF.

The DNA for the CDR3 is TGTGCCAGCACAAGCGGGGGGCTCCAGAGCTACACCTTC. Amino acids: CASTSGGLQSYTF. This chain links TRBV28 with TRBJ1-2; the D gene is possibly TRBD1 (6 bases). The ends were cut back, 7 bases at V and 9 bases at J, with 18 bases in the middle. The CDR3 totals 13 residues. Germline loops: CDR1 MDHEN, CDR2 SYDVKM.

The chain links TRBV27 to TRBJ1-1; D gene ambiguous. Germline loops: CDR1 MNHEY, CDR2 SMNVEV (reference sequence). Trimming shortened V by 9 bases and J by 0 bases, and 8 bases separated the two germline ends. The CDR3 is 12 residues long. CDR3: CASLGLNTEAFF. The CDR3 nucleotides are TGTGCCAGTTTGGGCTTGAACACTGAAGCTTTCTTT.

This chain joins TRBV6-5 and TRBJ1-5, with D maybe TRBD1 (5 bases). The V gene lost 0 bases and the J gene lost 6 bases, with 6 bases spanning the gap. The germline V gene encodes CDR1 MNHEY and CDR2 SVGAGI. The CDR3 length is 13 residues. The DNA for the CDR3 is TGTGCCAGCAGTTACTCAGGGGTTCAGCCCCAGCATTTT. Protein sequence: CASSYSGVQPQHF.

This chain links TRBV3-1 (or the pseudogene TRBV3-2) with TRBJ1-5, with no clear D. V dropped 3 bases and J dropped 4 bases, with 7 bases sitting between them. Germline assignment: CDR1 LGHDT and CDR2 YNNKEL (reference sequence). The CDR3 totals 13 residues. The CDR3 reads CASSQRGNQPQHF. CDR3 nucleotides: TGTGCCAGCAGCCAGAGAGGGAATCAGCCCCAGCATTTT.

This sequence joins TRBV5-1 and TRBJ1-1; no definite D call. Germline lookup yields CDR1 SGHRS and CDR2 YFSETQ. The CDR3 loop spans 14 amino acids. V gave up 2 bases and J gave up 3 bases, with 11 bases separating them. This CDR3 reads CASSFISPDTEAFF. CDR3 bases: TGCGCCAGCAGCTTTATATCCCCGGACACTGAAGCTTTCTTT.

The chain combines TRBV9 with TRBJ1-3, with TRBD1 matching over 7 bases. The CDR3 is made up of 16 amino acids. The germline gives CDR1 SGDLS, CDR2 YYNGEE. The J segment lost 4 bases and the V segment lost 2 bases, leaving 9 bases of the junction unmatched. The DNA for the CDR3 is TGTGCCAGCAGCGTCGGGAGACAGGGATCCGGAAACACCATATATTTT. Protein sequence: CASSVGRQGSGNTIYF.

A few counts support this clone. This sequence joins TRBV4-1 and TRBJ1-1; D is possibly TRBD1 (6 bases). V lost 0 bases and J 5 bases, leaving 19 bases between the germline ends. CDR3 size: 17 residues. Germline V CDR1 and CDR2: MGHRA, YSYEKL. CDR3 sequence: CASSQDYVSRGRTEAFF. In DNA form, the CDR3 reads TGCGCCAGCAGCCAAGATTACGTGAGCAGGGGAAGGACTGAAGCTTTCTTT.